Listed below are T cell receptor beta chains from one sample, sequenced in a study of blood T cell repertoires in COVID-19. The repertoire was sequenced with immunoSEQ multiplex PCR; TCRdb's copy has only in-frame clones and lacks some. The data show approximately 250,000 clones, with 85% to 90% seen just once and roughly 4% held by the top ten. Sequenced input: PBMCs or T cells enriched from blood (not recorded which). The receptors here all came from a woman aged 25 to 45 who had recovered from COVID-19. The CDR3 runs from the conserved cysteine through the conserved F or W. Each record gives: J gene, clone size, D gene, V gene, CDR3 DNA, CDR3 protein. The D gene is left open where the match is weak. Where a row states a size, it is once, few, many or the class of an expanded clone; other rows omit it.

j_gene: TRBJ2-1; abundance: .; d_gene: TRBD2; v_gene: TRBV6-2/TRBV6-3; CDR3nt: TGTGCCAGCAGTTACCCCCTTAGGACTAGCGGGAAGGTCTATGAGCAGTTCTTC; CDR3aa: CASSYPLRTSGKVYEQFF
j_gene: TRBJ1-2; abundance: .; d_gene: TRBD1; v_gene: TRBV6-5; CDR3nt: TGTGCCAGCAGTCTCGACAGGGTCTATGGCTACACCTTC; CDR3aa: CASSLDRVYGYTF
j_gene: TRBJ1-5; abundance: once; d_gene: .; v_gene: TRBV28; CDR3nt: TGTGCCAGCAGCCTTGGCCAGCCCCAGCATTTT; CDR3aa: CASSLGQPQHF
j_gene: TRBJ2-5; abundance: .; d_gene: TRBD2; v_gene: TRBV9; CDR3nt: TGTGCCAGCAGCGCGGCAAGGGCTAGCGGGAGTGATGAGACCCAGTACTTC; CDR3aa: CASSAARASGSDETQYF
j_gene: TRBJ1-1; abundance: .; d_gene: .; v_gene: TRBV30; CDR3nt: TGTGCCTGGACCCGGGGACACCCTAACACTGAAGCTTTCTTT; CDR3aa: CAWTRGHPNTEAFF
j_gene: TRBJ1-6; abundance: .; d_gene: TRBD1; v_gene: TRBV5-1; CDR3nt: TGCGCCAGCAGCGAAGGACAGGGAAGTTCACCCCTCCACTTT; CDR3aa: CASSEGQGSSPLHF
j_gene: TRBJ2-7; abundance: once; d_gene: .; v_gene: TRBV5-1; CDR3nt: TGCGCCAGCAGCTTTGAGAGGAGGGACTACGAGCAGTACTTC; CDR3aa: CASSFERRDYEQYF
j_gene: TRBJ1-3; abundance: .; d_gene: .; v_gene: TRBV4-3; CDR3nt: TGCGCCAGCAGCCAAGCGGGGGTGGGAAACACCATATATTTT; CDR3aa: CASSQAGVGNTIYF
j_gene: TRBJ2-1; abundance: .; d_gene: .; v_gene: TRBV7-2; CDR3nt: TGTGCCAGCAGCTTAGCCCCAAGGGGTCACAATGAGCAGTTCTTC; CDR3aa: CASSLAPRGHNEQFF
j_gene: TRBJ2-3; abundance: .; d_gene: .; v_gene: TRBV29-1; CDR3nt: TGCAGCGTTGCCCCGACAGGAGGCACAGATACGCAGTATTTT; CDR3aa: CSVAPTGGTDTQYF
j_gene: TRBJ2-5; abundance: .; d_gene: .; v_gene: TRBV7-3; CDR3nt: TGTGCCAGCAGCCCCAAAGGGGGACCCGGAGAGACCCAGTACTTC; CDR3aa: CASSPKGGPGETQYF
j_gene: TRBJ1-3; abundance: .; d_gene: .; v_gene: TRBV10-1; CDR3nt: TGCGCCAGCAGTCTCTTCCCAGGGTGCTCTGGAAACACCATATATTTT; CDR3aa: CASSLFPGCSGNTIYF
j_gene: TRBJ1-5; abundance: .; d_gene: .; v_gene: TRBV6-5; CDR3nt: TGTGCCAGCAGTTGGGGGCCTCATAGCAATCAGCCCCAGCATTTT; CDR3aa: CASSWGPHSNQPQHF
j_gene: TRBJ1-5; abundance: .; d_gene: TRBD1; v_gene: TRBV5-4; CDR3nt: TGTGCCAGCTCTTTTGGGACAGGGGACAATCAGCCCCAGCATTTT; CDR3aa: CASSFGTGDNQPQHF
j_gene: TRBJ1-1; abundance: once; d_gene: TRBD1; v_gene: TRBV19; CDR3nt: TGTGCCAGTAGTCCGGACAGGCCGAACACTGAAGCTTTCTTT; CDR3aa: CASSPDRPNTEAFF
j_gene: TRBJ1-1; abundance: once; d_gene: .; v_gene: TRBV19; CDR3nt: TGTGCCAGTAGTCGAGAAGTTTGGCTGGGCCCACAGGAGAACACTGAAGCTTTCTTT; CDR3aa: CASSREVWLGPQENTEAFF
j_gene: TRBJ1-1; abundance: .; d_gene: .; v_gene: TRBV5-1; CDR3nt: TGCGCCAGCACCCCCGTCATCGAGGGCACTGAAGCTTTCTTT; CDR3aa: CASTPVIEGTEAFF
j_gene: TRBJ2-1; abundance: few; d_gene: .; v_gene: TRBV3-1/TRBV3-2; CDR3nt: TGTGCCAGCAGCCCCAGCTCCTACAATGAGCAGTTCTTC; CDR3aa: CASSPSSYNEQFF
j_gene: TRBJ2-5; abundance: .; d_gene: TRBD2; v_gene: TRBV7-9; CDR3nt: TGTGCCAGCAGCGTAGGGGCTAGCGGTCGCGAGACCCAGTACTTC; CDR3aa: CASSVGASGRETQYF
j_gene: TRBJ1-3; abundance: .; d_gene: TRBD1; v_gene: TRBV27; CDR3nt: TGTGCCAGCAGTTTAAGAAGGCGATTTGGGACAGGGGGCAAAAACTCTGGAAACACCATATATTTT; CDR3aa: CASSLRRRFGTGGKNSGNTIYF
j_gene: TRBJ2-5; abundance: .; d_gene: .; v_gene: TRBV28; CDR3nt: TGTGCCAGCAGCTCCACCGGGAGAGGGGAAGAGACCCAGTACTTC; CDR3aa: CASSSTGRGEETQYF
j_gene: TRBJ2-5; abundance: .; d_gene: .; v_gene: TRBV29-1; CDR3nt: TGCAGCGTTGATGAGGGAGTGGTGACCCAGTACTTC; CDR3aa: CSVDEGVVTQYF
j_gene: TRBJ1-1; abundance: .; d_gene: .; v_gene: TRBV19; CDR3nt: TGTGCCAGTAGTTCATTAACAGGAATGAACACTGAAGCTTTCTTT; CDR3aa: CASSSLTGMNTEAFF
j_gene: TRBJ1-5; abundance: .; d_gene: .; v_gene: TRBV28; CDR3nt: TGTGCCAGCAGTAAATCAGGGACACATAGCAATCAGCCCCAGCATTTT; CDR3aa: CASSKSGTHSNQPQHF
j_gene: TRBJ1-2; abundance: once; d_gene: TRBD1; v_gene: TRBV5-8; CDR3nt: TGTGCCAGCAGCTTGGGCGACAGGGCCCCTAACTATGGCTACACCTTC; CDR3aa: CASSLGDRAPNYGYTF
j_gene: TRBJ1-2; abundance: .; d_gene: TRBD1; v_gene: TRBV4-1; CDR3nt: TGCGCCAGCAGCCACTTCGCTCGGGACAGGGGGCCTCGATACTATGGCTACACCTTC; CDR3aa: CASSHFARDRGPRYYGYTF
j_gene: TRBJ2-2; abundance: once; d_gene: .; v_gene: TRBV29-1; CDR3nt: TGCAGCGTCGGGTGGACGAACACCGGGGAGCTGTTTTTT; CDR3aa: CSVGWTNTGELFF
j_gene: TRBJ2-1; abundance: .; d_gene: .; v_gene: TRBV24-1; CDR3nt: TGTGCCACCAGTGCCAGGGGACCCCTGCATGAGCAGTTCTTC; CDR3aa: CATSARGPLHEQFF
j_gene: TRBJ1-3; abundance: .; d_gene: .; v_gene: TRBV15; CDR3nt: TGTGCCACCAGCAGAGAACAGTTCTCTGGAAACACCATATATTTT; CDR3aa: CATSREQFSGNTIYF
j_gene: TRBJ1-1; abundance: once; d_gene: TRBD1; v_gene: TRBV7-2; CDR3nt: TGTGCCAGCAGCTTAGCGCGGGCAGGGGGCGCATCTTACCGAGCTTTCTTT; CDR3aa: CASSLARAGGASYRAFF
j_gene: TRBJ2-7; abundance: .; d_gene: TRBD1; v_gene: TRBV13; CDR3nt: TGTGCCAGCAGCGCACCGGGACAGGGGATAAACTACGAGCAGTACTTC; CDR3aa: CASSAPGQGINYEQYF
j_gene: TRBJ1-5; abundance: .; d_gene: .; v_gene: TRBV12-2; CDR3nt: TGTGCAAGTCGTTATAAACAGATTTGGGGCAATCAGCCCCAGCATTTT; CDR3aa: CASRYKQIWGNQPQHF
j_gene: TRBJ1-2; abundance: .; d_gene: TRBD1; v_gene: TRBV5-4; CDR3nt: TGTGCCAGCAGCTTGGGACAGGGGAGCTATGGCTACACCTTC; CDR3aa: CASSLGQGSYGYTF
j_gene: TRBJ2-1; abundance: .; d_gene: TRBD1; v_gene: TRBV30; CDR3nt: TGTGCCTGGGCTAGACAGGGGGCTTCCCGCAATGAGCAGTTCTTC; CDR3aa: CAWARQGASRNEQFF
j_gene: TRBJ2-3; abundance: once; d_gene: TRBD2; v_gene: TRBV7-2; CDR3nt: TGTGCCAGCAGCTTAGGAAGTAGCGGGAGCGGAGATACGCAGTATTTT; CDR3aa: CASSLGSSGSGDTQYF
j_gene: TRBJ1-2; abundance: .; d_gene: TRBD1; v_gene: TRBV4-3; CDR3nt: TGCGCCAGCAGCCAGACCCCAACAGGGGGCGCGGGATATGGCTACACCTTC; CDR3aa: CASSQTPTGGAGYGYTF
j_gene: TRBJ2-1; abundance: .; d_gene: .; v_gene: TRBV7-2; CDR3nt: TGTGCCAGCAGCACTACTAGGAGCTCCTACAATGAGCAGTTCTTC; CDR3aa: CASSTTRSSYNEQFF
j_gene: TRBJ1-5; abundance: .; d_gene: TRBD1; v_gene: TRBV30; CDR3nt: TGTGCCTGGAGTGTAGTAGGGGGCGATCAGCCCCAGCATTTT; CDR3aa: CAWSVVGGDQPQHF
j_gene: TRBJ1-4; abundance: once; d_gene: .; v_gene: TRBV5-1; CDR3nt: TGCGCCAGCAGCCCCACCCATCGGAGGGAAAAACTGTTTTTT; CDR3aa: CASSPTHRREKLFF
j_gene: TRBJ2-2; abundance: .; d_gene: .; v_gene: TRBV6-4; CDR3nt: TGTGCCAGCAGTGTTAGCGTGAACACCGGGGAGCTGTTTTTT; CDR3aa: CASSVSVNTGELFF
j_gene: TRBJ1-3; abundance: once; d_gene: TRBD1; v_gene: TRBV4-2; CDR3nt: TGTGCCAGCAGCCACTCCGGGACAGGGGATGACACCATATATTTT; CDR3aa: CASSHSGTGDDTIYF
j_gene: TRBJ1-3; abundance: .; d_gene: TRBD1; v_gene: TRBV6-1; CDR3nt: TGTGCCAGCAGTGAAGAACGACAGGGGGCTCCTGGAAACACCATATATTTT; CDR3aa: CASSEERQGAPGNTIYF
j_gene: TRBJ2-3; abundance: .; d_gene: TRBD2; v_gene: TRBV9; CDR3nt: TGTGCCAGCAGCGTAGGGGGAGGGCCTTTGTCAGATACGCAGTATTTT; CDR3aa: CASSVGGGPLSDTQYF
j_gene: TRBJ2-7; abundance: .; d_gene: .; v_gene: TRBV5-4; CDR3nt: TGTGCCAGCAGCTTGCGGGGGACCGAGCAGTACTTC; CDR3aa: CASSLRGTEQYF
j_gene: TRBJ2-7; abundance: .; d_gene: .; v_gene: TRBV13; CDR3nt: TGTGCCAGCAGCAACAGGGGACTCCCGAGGATCTACGAGCAGTACTTC; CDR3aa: CASSNRGLPRIYEQYF
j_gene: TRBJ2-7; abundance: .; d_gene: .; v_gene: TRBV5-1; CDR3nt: TGCGCCAGCAGCTTCGTCTCCGGCCAGAGAGGTTACGAGCAGTACTTC; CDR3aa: CASSFVSGQRGYEQYF
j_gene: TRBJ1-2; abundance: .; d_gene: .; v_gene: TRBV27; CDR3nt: TGTGCCAGCAGCCAACAGGGTGTCTATGGCTACACCTTC; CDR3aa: CASSQQGVYGYTF
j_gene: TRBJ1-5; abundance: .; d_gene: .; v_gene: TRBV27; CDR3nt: TGTGCCAGCAGGGGCAGGGTAGAGAGCAATCAGCCCCAGCATTTT; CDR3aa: CASRGRVESNQPQHF
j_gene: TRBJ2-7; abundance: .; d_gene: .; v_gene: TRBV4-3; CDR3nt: TGCGCCAGCAGCCCTTCGGGCTCCTACGAGCAGTACTTC; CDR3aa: CASSPSGSYEQYF
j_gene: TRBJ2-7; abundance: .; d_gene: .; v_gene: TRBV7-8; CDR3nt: TGTGCCAGCAGCCCTGAGTGGTACGAGCAGTACTTC; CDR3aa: CASSPEWYEQYF
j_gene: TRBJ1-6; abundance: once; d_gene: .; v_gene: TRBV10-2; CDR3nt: TGCGCCAGCAGTGACCAAGGAAGGGGGATCCTCCACTTT; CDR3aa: CASSDQGRGILHF
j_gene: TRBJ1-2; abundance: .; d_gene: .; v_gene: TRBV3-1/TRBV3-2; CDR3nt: TGTGCCAGCAGCCAAGCCCAGGGGAGAGATGGCTACACCTTC; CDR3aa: CASSQAQGRDGYTF
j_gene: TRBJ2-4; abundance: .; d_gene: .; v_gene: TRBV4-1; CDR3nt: TGCGCCAGCAGCCACCTTGGACAGTCTCTGAAAAACATTCAGTACTTC; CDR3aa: CASSHLGQSLKNIQYF
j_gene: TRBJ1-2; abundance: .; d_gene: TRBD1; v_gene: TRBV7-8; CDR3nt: TGTGCCAGCAGCGTGGGACAGGCTGGCTACACCTTC; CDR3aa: CASSVGQAGYTF
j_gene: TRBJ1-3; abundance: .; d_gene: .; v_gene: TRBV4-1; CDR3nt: TGCGCCAGCAGCCCACAGGTTAGCTCTGGAAACACCATATATTTT; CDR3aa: CASSPQVSSGNTIYF
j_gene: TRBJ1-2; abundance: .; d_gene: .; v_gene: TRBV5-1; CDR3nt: TGCGCCAGCAGCTTGGGCCAGGACGAGGGTGGCTACACCTTC; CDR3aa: CASSLGQDEGGYTF
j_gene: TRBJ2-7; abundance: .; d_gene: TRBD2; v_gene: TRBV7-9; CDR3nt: TGTGCCACTGGTCGCCGGGAGGGCTACGAGCAGTACTTC; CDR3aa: CATGRREGYEQYF
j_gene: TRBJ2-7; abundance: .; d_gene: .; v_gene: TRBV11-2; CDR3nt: TGTGCCAGCAGCTTATGGGGGGACGAGCAGTACTTC; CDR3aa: CASSLWGDEQYF
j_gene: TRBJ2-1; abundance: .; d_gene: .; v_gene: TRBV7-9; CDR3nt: TGTGCCAGCAGCTTATTTCGAGACCGAGGGGGCAATGAGCAGTTCTTC; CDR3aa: CASSLFRDRGGNEQFF